A single sample is the source of the 24 T cell receptor beta chains below, sequenced in a study of T cell repertoires in cytomegalovirus infection (dated by TCRdb to between 2018 and 2021). Which antigens these TCRs recognize remains unknown. The sample's treatment or condition, from its label and the paper: in vitro stimulation with specific CMV peptide epitopes to enrich CMV-specific T cells. For sequencing, an Illumina HiSeq 1500 was employed. TCRdb took the public reads, trimmed them with fastp at Q25, ran MiXCR for clone calling and kept in-frame beta chains. CDR3 protein sequences are deduplicated, and each keeps its most common genes and DNA. This sample gives around 78,000 distinct CDR3 sequences in total; around 25% of them show up just once. The ten largest clones add up to 50% of the sample. This specimen was CD8+ T cells from cultured PBMCs, taken from culture after CMV antigen stimulation. Source of these receptors: a human donor in good health (CMV status not recorded). Some clones in this sample may be carry-over from other donors' samples.

This clonotype was observed at least ten times. This chain connects TRBV7-2 to TRBJ1-3; perhaps TRBD1 as D (5 bases). CDR3 length equals 15 residues. Germline V gene lookup returns CDR1 SGHTA and CDR2 FQGNSA. V was clipped by 5 bases and J by 4 bases, with 15 bases between them. The CDR3 region has the DNA TGTGCCAGCAGCCTCGGACACGGGGAGGGAAACACCATATATTTT. Translating gives CASSLGHGEGNTIYF.

The J gene is TRBJ2-2, the V gene TRBV24-1; 7 positions match TRBD1. The CDR3 extends over 14 amino acids. The V segment lost 3 bases and the J segment 4 bases; nucleotides outside the gene matches: 1. Germline CDR1 is KGHDR and CDR2 is SFDVKD. CDR3 in DNA: TGTGCCACCAGTGATAGGACAGGCACCGGGGAGCTGTTTTTT. It translates to CATSDRTGTGELFF.

In regard to this clonotype: A read error may be the cause here, since a much bigger clone is one base away. The J gene is TRBJ2-2, the V gene TRBV4-3; TRBD1 matches 8 bases. There are 15 residues in the CDR3. Germline assignment: CDR1 LGHNA and CDR2 YSLEER. CDR3 protein: CVSSQDRANTGELFF. The CDR3 DNA reads as TGCGTCAGCAGCCAGGACAGGGCGAACACCGGGGAGCTGTTTTTT.

This clonotype was counted between two and nine times. The CDR3 bases are TGTGCCAGCAGCCTCGTGACAGGGCCCCTCGAGCAGTACTTC. As protein: CASSLVTGPLEQYF. The chain is built from TRBV28 and TRBJ2-7; 7 bases map to TRBD1. The V gene's germline CDR1 is MDHEN and CDR2 SYDVKM. This CDR3 contains 14 residues. Trimming removed 6 bases from V and 6 bases from J; junction bases left unmatched: 11.

This clonotype appeared a few times. This sequence joins TRBV9 and TRBJ2-1; 7 bases match TRBD2. Germline V gene lookup returns CDR1 SGDLS and CDR2 YYNGEE. The CDR3 sequence is 15 residues long. Trimming cost V 3 bases and J 0 bases; bases outside gene matches: 3. CDR3 in amino acids: CASSESGNSYNEQFF. CDR3 bases: TGTGCCAGCAGCGAGAGCGGGAACTCCTACAATGAGCAGTTCTTC.

This clonotype was counted at least ten times. V gene TRBV29-1 combines with J gene TRBJ1-1, with D hard to call. This CDR3 is built from 13 residues. Between the trimmed V and J ends, which lost 7 bases and 0 bases, there was a span of 12 bases. Per germline, CDR1 SQVTM and CDR2 ANQGSEA. CDR3 sequence (DNA): TGCAGCGCCAGTCAACAGTTGAACACTGAAGCTTTCTTT. Its translation is CSASQQLNTEAFF.

Only a few counts were recorded for this clonotype. The chain employs TRBV28 and TRBJ1-1; D is unresolved. The CDR3 spans 13 residues. V lost 3 bases to trimming and J lost 8 bases, with 13 bases between them. Per germline, CDR1 MDHEN and CDR2 SYDVKM. The CDR3 region has the DNA TGTGCCAGCAGTTTTACGAACTTCTTCGAAGCTTTCTTT. As protein: CASSFTNFFEAFF.

This clonotype was detected a few times. The chain uses TRBV9 and TRBJ2-5, with no clear D. V lost 0 bases, J lost 2 bases, and 11 bases lay in between. CDR3 size: 15 residues. CDR1 and CDR2 (germline): SGDLS, YYNGEE. The CDR3 reads CASSVANGGQETQYF. The CDR3 DNA is TGTGCCAGCAGCGTAGCTAATGGCGGACAAGAGACCCAGTACTTC.

V and J are TRBV24-1 and TRBJ1-1; D not certain. The CDR3 covers 13 residues. V was cut by 5 bases and J by 4 bases, with 10 bases left in between. The germline V gene has CDR1 KGHDR and CDR2 SFDVKD. The DNA of the CDR3 is TGTGCCACCAGTGCCGGGGATACCACTGAAGCTTTCTTT. This translates into CATSAGDTTEAFF.

The table lists this clonotype with many counts. This rearrangement joins TRBV7-6 to TRBJ2-3, with D possibly matching TRBD1 (5 bases). Germline-derived CDR1 and CDR2 are SGHVS and FNYEAQ. Trimming stripped 2 bases from V and 2 bases from J, with 11 bases between. The CDR3 length is 15 residues. CDR3 loop: CASSLRGFITDTQYF. The CDR3 coding sequence is TGTGCCAGCAGCTTAAGGGGCTTCATCACAGATACGCAGTATTTT.

This rearrangement joins TRBV6-8 to TRBJ2-5, with TRBD1 as a possible D gene (6 bases). Germline CDR1 is MNHGY and CDR2 is SAAAGT. Trimming cost V 2 bases and J 5 bases, with 9 bases left between them. The CDR3 covers 13 residues. The CDR3 nucleotides read TGTGCCAGCAGTTACGATAGGGGGGAGACCCAGTACTTC. This translates into CASSYDRGETQYF.

In this sample, this clonotype turned up a few times. The rearrangement uses TRBV4-1 and TRBJ2-5; 11 nucleotides match TRBD2. After removal of 3 bases from V and 3 bases from J, the junction contained 6 bases not matched to a gene. CDR1 MGHRA and CDR2 YSYEKL come from the germline V gene. The CDR3 length is 16 residues. The DNA of the CDR3 is TGCGCCAGCAGCCACGAGTGGGGACTAGCGGAAGAGACCCAGTACTTC. Translated, it gives CASSHEWGLAEETQYF.

This clonotype showed up just a few times. The J gene is TRBJ2-5, the V gene TRBV9, with D perhaps matching TRBD2 (6 bases). V was pared by 3 bases and J by 8 bases, with 11 bases between. The CDR3 spans 12 residues. Germline lookup yields CDR1 SGDLS and CDR2 YYNGEE. The CDR3 protein is CASSATEGTQYF. The CDR3 DNA is TGTGCCAGCAGCGCTACGGAGGGCACCCAGTACTTC.

This clonotype has more than one count but fewer than ten. The chain carries TRBV12-3 or TRBV12-4 and TRBJ1-2; D is perhaps TRBD1 (5 bases). V lost 6 bases and J 3 bases, leaving 14 bases between the germline ends. The CDR3 covers 14 residues. In DNA, the CDR3 is TGTGCCAGCAGCGGGGACGGGTGGGACTATGGCTACACCTTC. Its protein product is CASSGDGWDYGYTF.

CDR3 amino acids: CASSLEAPSPLHF. The CDR3 DNA sequence: TGTGCCAGCAGCTTAGAGGCGCCGTCACCCCTCCACTTT. The V call is TRBV11-2, the J call TRBJ1-6, with D unresolved. The CDR3 has 13 amino acids. Germline V CDR1 and CDR2: SGHAT, FQNNGV. Trimming removed 0 bases from V and 10 bases from J, with 7 bases in between. Supplemented by reference TRBV11-2 and TRBJ1-6, the full variable domain reads EAGVAQSPRYKIIEKRQSVAFWCNPISGHATLYWYQQILGQGPKLLIQFQNNGVVDDSQLPKDRFSAERLKGVDSTLKIQPAKLEDSAVYLCASSLEAPSPLHFGNGTRLTVT.

This clonotype turned up a few times. The V and J genes are TRBV27 and TRBJ1-2; TRBD1 is a possible D gene (6 bases). The CDR3 runs 14 residues. The V end was cut by 4 bases, the J end by 3 bases, with 12 bases between. In germline, CDR1 is MNHEY, CDR2 SMNVEV (reference sequence). CDR3: CASSSTGPHYGYTF. CDR3 bases: TGTGCCAGCAGTTCCACAGGGCCCCACTATGGCTACACCTTC.

CDR3 sequence reads: CASSLWSANEKLFF. The CDR3 DNA is TGTGCCAGCAGTTTATGGTCAGCTAATGAAAAACTGTTTTTT. The rearrangement joins TRBV28 to TRBJ1-4; no clear D gene. This CDR3 is 14 amino acids long. Germline CDR1 is MDHEN and CDR2 is SYDVKM. Between the trimmed V and J ends, which lost 0 bases and 3 bases, there was a span of 5 bases.

The chain uses TRBV5-8 and TRBJ2-7; 7 positions agree with TRBD1. This CDR3 region has 19 residues. V lost 3 bases to trimming and J lost 0 bases; unmatched junction nucleotides: 18. CDR1 is SGHTS, CDR2 YDEGEE, per germline. The CDR3 region is CASSWTQNPRQGYSYEQYF. CDR3 in DNA: TGTGCCAGCAGCTGGACCCAAAACCCTAGACAGGGCTACTCCTACGAGCAGTACTTC.

This clonotype was seen a handful of times. The rearrangement links TRBV24-1 to TRBJ2-7, with D maybe TRBD1 (6 bases). The CDR3 contains 13 residues. The germline V gene encodes CDR1 KGHDR and CDR2 SFDVKD. With 5 bases removed from V and 6 bases from J, the gap between germline ends came to 13 bases. CDR3 nucleotides: TGTGCCACCAGTGGCAGGGGCCGGGGCGAGCAGTACTTC. It is translated as CATSGRGRGEQYF.

V gene TRBV12-3 or TRBV12-4 combines with J gene TRBJ2-1; 12 nucleotides match TRBD2. V was pared by 6 bases and J by 7 bases, with 4 bases of the junction left unmatched. This CDR3 contains 14 residues. CDR3 protein: CASRGLAGGNEQFF. CDR3 nucleotides: TGTGCCAGCAGAGGGCTAGCGGGAGGGAATGAGCAGTTCTTC.

This chain links TRBV19 with TRBJ2-7; D call uncertain. CDR3 length: 12 amino acids. V was clipped by 4 bases and J by 7 bases, with 11 bases between them. Germline assignment: CDR1 LNHDA and CDR2 SQIVND (reference sequence). CDR3 nucleotide sequence: TGTGCCAGTAGTAGGCCAGAAGGGGAGCAGTACTTC. It is translated as CASSRPEGEQYF. The variable domain in full, completed from reference TRBV19 and TRBJ2-7, reads DGGITQSPKYLFRKEGQNVTLSCEQNLNHDAMYWYRQDPGQGLRLIYYSQIVNDFQKGDIAEGYSVSREKKESFPLTVTSAQKNPTAFYLCASSRPEGEQYFGPGTRLTVT.

This clonotype appeared many times. This chain uses TRBV7-2 with TRBJ2-7, with 10 bases that match TRBD1. The CDR3 is 14 residues long. Germline V gene data show CDR1 as SGHTA and CDR2 as FQGNSA. The trim removed 7 bases at V and 4 bases at J, leaving 7 bases unmatched. The CDR3 nucleotides are TGTGCCAGCACCTGGACAGGGGGAGGGTACGAGCAGTACTTC. Its translation is CASTWTGGGYEQYF.

The chain is built from TRBV2 and TRBJ1-2; unclear D gene. The germline V gene has CDR1 SNHLY and CDR2 FYNNEI. The CDR3 covers 14 residues. V lost 4 bases to trimming and J lost 8 bases, with 17 bases between them. As DNA, the CDR3 is TGTGCCAGCAGTGTGAGAGGCCCAGTGGAAGGCTACACCTTC. Protein product: CASSVRGPVEGYTF.

The rearrangement links TRBV19 to TRBJ1-2; D not resolved. CDR1 LNHDA and CDR2 SQIVND come from the germline V gene (reference sequence). Trimming removed 2 bases from V and 3 bases from J, with 10 bases in between. This CDR3 has 14 amino acids. As DNA, the CDR3 is TGTGCCAGTAGTATATTGTTCCGGGACTATGGCTACACCTTC. Protein: CASSILFRDYGYTF. The whole variable domain, remainder taken from reference TRBV19 and TRBJ1-2, is DGGITQSPKYLFRKEGQNVTLSCEQNLNHDAMYWYRQDPGQGLRLIYYSQIVNDFQKGDIAEGYSVSREKKESFPLTVTSAQKNPTAFYLCASSILFRDYGYTFGSGTRLTVV.